The 17 T cell receptor beta chains below were found in one sample sequenced in a study of T-cell reconstitution after alpha-beta-depleted transplantation in children (dated by TCRdb to 2016 to 2017). This specimen's treatment or condition label, interpreted: allogeneic hematopoietic cell transplantation with graft depleted of TCRalphabeta T cells and CD19 B cells. Library generation was performed with PCR. Instrument on record: Illumina HiSeq 2500. TCR library preparation used molecular barcoding, with unique molecular identifiers applied to normalize quantification of the TCRbeta repertoire. Using fastp trimming at Q25 and MiXCR clonotype assembly, TCRdb reanalyzed the public sequencing data and kept in-frame beta chains. Rows with one shared CDR3 protein collapse into an entry with the most common genes and DNA. The sample contains about a million distinct CDR3 sequences, roughly 29% of them found a single time. Clones ranked in the top ten supply roughly 31% of the sample.

Sequences were derived from PBMCs, mostly from graft donor cells, sampled 360 days after TCRalphabeta/CD19-depleted stem cell transplant. The receptors were sampled from a boy less than two years old who had a stem cell transplant for SCID, so the T cells may come from the graft donor.

The chain joins TRBV29-1 to TRBJ2-3; D may be TRBD1 (6 bases). This CDR3 comprises 16 residues. CDR1 SQVTM and CDR2 ANQGSEA come from the germline V gene. Trimming removed 7 bases at V and 5 bases at J, with 25 bases between. The CDR3 DNA sequence: TGCAGCGCGCCGCCGTGGGGGCGCGTAAGGGGAGATACGCAGTATTTT. It encodes CSAPPWGRVRGDTQYF.

This clonotype was seen more than once but under ten times. J is TRBJ1-5 and V is TRBV28, with D unclear. The V and J ends lost 3 bases and 2 bases respectively, with 11 bases between them. Germline CDR1 reads MDHEN; CDR2 reads SYDVKM. This CDR3 region has 15 residues. For the CDR3, the DNA is TGTGCCAGCAGTTTCTCGGGAGTTGGCAATCAGCCCCAGCATTTT. Protein sequence: CASSFSGVGNQPQHF.

This clonotype was detected a few times. This chain joins TRBV30 and TRBJ2-1, with a weak D call TRBD1 (6 bases). This CDR3 is built from 12 residues. Trimming pared 1 base from V and 7 bases from J, leaving 8 bases between. Germline V gene data show CDR1 as GTSNPN and CDR2 as SVGIG (reference sequence). In nucleotides, the CDR3 is TGTGCCTGGAGTGCCACAGGGAATGAGCAGTTCTTC. Translating gives CAWSATGNEQFF.

The rearrangement uses TRBV5-4 and TRBJ2-1, with 8 bases that match TRBD2. Per germline, CDR1 SGHNT and CDR2 YYREEE (reference sequence). CDR3 size: 15 residues. The V gene end was trimmed by 0 bases and the J gene end by 7 bases; junction bases not matched to a gene: 6. The CDR3 sequence is CASSLASGGENEQFF. In nucleotides, the CDR3 is TGTGCCAGCAGCTTGGCCTCGGGGGGGGAAAATGAGCAGTTCTTC.

This clonotype was seen a few times. V and J are TRBV7-9 and TRBJ2-1; D possibly corresponds to TRBD2 (6 bases). CDR1 and CDR2 (germline): SEHNR, FQNEAQ (reference sequence). V gave up 5 bases and J gave up 4 bases, with 21 bases separating them. The CDR3 has 17 residues. The CDR3 DNA follows: TGTGCCAGCAGCCCGCTTCGGGGGACCGAGAATTACAATGAGCAGTTCTTC. Protein: CASSPLRGTENYNEQFF.

The J gene is TRBJ2-5, the V gene TRBV4-2, with 10 positions matching TRBD2. This CDR3 has 16 residues. Germline trimming cut 0 bases from V and 2 bases from J; bases unmatched to any gene: 3. Per the germline V gene, CDR1 is LGHNA and CDR2 is YNFKEQ. The CDR3: CASSQDPSGGQETQYF. In DNA form, the CDR3 reads TGTGCCAGCAGCCAAGATCCTAGCGGGGGACAAGAGACCCAGTACTTC.

This chain links TRBV6-2 or TRBV6-3 with TRBJ2-7; D is perhaps TRBD1 (6 bases). This CDR3 spans 14 amino acids. Germline V gene lookup returns CDR1 MNHEY and CDR2 SVGEGT. The V and J ends lost 6 bases and 7 bases respectively, with 19 bases between them. The CDR3 loop reads CASRRPGQRLEQYF. In DNA form, the CDR3 reads TGTGCCAGCAGGCGACCGGGACAAAGATTGGAGCAGTACTTC.

DNA of the CDR3: TGTGCCATCAGTGAGGCCTCGGCCGGGGGGACGAAAGAGACCCAGTACTTC. Translation gives CAISEASAGGTKETQYF. V and J are TRBV10-3 and TRBJ2-5; 7 positions agree with TRBD2. The germline CDR1 and CDR2 sequences are ENHRY and SYGVKD. Losses at the gene ends were 2 bases for V and 3 bases for J; bases not matched to a gene: 12. The CDR3 runs 17 residues.

This clonotype occurred a few times. V is TRBV7-9 and J is TRBJ2-3; D is unresolved. Germline CDR1 reads SEHNR; CDR2 reads FQNEAQ (reference sequence). V was cut by 4 bases and J by 0 bases, with 11 bases left in between. The CDR3 covers 15 residues. The CDR3 DNA reads as TGTGCCAGCAGCTACTACATGGCTAGCACAGATACGCAGTATTTT. It codes for CASSYYMASTDTQYF.

This clonotype has only a few counts. V gene TRBV15 combines with J gene TRBJ2-1, with 8 positions matching TRBD2. With 0 bases clipped from V and 1 base from J, the junction kept 8 bases outside the gene matches. CDR3 length: 18 residues. The germline CDR1 and CDR2 sequences are LNHNV and YYDKDF (reference sequence). The chain's CDR3 is CATSRDLIAGSSYNEQFF. The CDR3 DNA reads TGTGCCACCAGCAGAGATCTCATAGCGGGGTCATCCTACAATGAGCAGTTCTTC.

This clonotype appeared a few times. The chain carries TRBV5-6 and TRBJ2-7; D not resolved. The CDR3 consists of 13 residues. The V gene lost 4 bases and the J gene lost 2 bases, with 10 bases spanning the gap. In germline, CDR1 is SGHDT, CDR2 YYEEEE. The DNA for the CDR3 is TGTGCCAGCAGCCGTCTTATCACCTACGAGCAGTACTTC. Amino acid sequence: CASSRLITYEQYF.

The chain carries TRBV7-3 and TRBJ2-1, with a tentative D call TRBD2 (5 bases). V gave up 5 bases and J gave up 6 bases, with 20 bases separating them. The germline CDR1 and CDR2 sequences are SGHTA and FQGTGA. CDR3 length: 16 residues. The CDR3 DNA sequence: TGTGCCAGCAGCCCGAGAGAGGGTCTCCCTATCAATGAGCAGTTCTTC. Residues: CASSPREGLPINEQFF.

In its sample, this clonotype was seen a few times. This sequence joins TRBV20-1 and TRBJ1-1, with a tentative D call TRBD1 (6 bases). Trimming left V 1 base short and J 1 base short, with 13 bases between. The CDR3 sequence is 15 residues long. Germline V lookup: CDR1 DFQATT, CDR2 SNEGSKA (reference sequence). In DNA, the CDR3 is TGCAGTGCTAGAGCGACCGCAGGGGCGAACACTGAAGCTTTCTTT. Amino acid sequence: CSARATAGANTEAFF.

The sample holds a few counts of this clonotype. The chain recombines TRBV24-1 with TRBJ2-1; D remains ambiguous. CDR3 length: 16 residues. Trimming shortened V by 1 base and J by 0 bases, and 9 bases separated the two germline ends. Germline values: CDR1 KGHDR, CDR2 SFDVKD. CDR3 loop: CATSDLKGSSYNEQFF. CDR3 nucleotides: TGTGCCACCAGTGATTTAAAGGGTAGCTCCTACAATGAGCAGTTCTTC.

The V gene is TRBV2, the J gene TRBJ1-5; 9 bases match TRBD1. J lost 4 bases, V lost 7 bases, and 8 bases had no gene match. The germline CDR1 and CDR2 sequences are SNHLY and FYNNEI. The CDR3 has 15 residues. The DNA of the CDR3 is TGTGCCAGCATGAGGGGTGGACAGGGGAATCAGCCCCAGCATTTT. Amino acid sequence: CASMRGGQGNQPQHF.

CDR3 amino acids: CASSRRTGEGQPQHF. The CDR3 DNA is TGTGCCAGCAGTCGCCGGACAGGGGAAGGTCAGCCCCAGCATTTT. The J gene is TRBJ1-5, the V gene TRBV7-2, with 9 bases aligning to TRBD1. This CDR3 is 15 amino acids long. The V gene end was trimmed by 6 bases and the J gene end by 6 bases; junction bases not matched to a gene: 9. Germline V gene data show CDR1 as SGHTA and CDR2 as FQGNSA.

The rearrangement uses TRBV20-1 and TRBJ2-1; D is unclear. The CDR3 is made up of 12 amino acids. V shed 7 bases and J shed 10 bases, with 17 bases lying between them. In germline, CDR1 is DFQATT, CDR2 SNEGSKA (reference sequence). CDR3 region: CSVSEPTEEQFF. CDR3 DNA: TGCAGTGTGTCCGAGCCAACGGAGGAGCAGTTCTTC.